This T cell receptor (beta chain) stems from a study of technical replicates of blood from a handful of donors. The data were produced by immunoSEQ multiplex PCR, yet TCRdb's version contains in-frame clones alone and is incomplete. The profile shows tens of thousands of clones, 90% to 95% of them singletons. This CDR3 contains 13 residues. Trimming removed 4 bases from V and 3 bases from J, with 9 bases in between. Per germline, CDR1 MNHEY and CDR2 SVGAGI. V is TRBV6-5 and J is TRBJ1-1; weak D call: TRBD1 (6 bases). The source material was T cells isolated from PBMCs. This receptor was taken from a human donor in good health. CDR3 loop: CASSLTGYTEAFF. CDR3 DNA: TGTGCCAGCAGTTTAACAGGGTACACTGAAGCTTTCTTT.